One and the same sample provided the 21 T cell receptor beta chains below, sequenced in a study of blood T cell repertoires in COVID-19. Using immunoSEQ multiplex PCR, the repertoire was profiled, and TCRdb retains in-frame clones only, with some absent. The repertoire includes some 130,000 clones, 78% of them detected once, and approximately 10% sits in the top ten. The source material was peripheral blood. These receptors were obtained from a man aged 55 to 70 who had recovered from COVID-19.

This clone was detected a few times. The chain has TRBV28 and TRBJ2-7; TRBD1 aligns across 10 bases. V trimming: 0 bases; J trimming: 6 bases; junction bases outside the gene matches: 5. Germline V gene data show CDR1 as MDHEN and CDR2 as SYDVKM. This CDR3 region has 15 residues. The chain's CDR3 is CASSLWGQGRGEQYF. The DNA for the CDR3 is TGTGCCAGCAGTTTATGGGGACAGGGGAGGGGCGAGCAGTACTTC.

The CDR3 loop reads CASSLGDRTNEKLFF. In DNA, the CDR3 is TGTGCCAGCAGCTTAGGGGACAGGACTAATGAAAAACTGTTTTTT. The chain uses TRBV7-2 and TRBJ1-4, with 8 bases identical to TRBD1. This CDR3 is 15 amino acids long. CDR1 is SGHTA, CDR2 FQGNSA, per germline. V lost 1 base and J lost 2; bases outside the gene matches: 0.

The V call is TRBV7-9, the J call TRBJ2-4; D uncertain. The ends were cut back, 2 bases at V and 7 bases at J, with 6 bases in the middle. Per the germline V gene, CDR1 is SEHNR and CDR2 is FQNEAQ (reference sequence). The CDR3 loop spans 12 amino acids. CDR3 sequence reads: CASSLTGNIQYF. For the CDR3, the DNA is TGTGCCAGCAGCTTAACCGGGAACATTCAGTACTTC.

This clone was found a few times. The chain employs TRBV7-2 and TRBJ2-2; 7 bases align to TRBD1. The CDR3 loop spans 15 amino acids. Germline CDR1 SGHTA, CDR2 FQGNSA. J gave up 6 bases and V 4 bases, and 8 bases lay outside the gene matches. The CDR3 is CASSSDRVSAGELFF. In DNA, the CDR3 is TGTGCCAGCAGCTCCGACAGGGTATCCGCCGGGGAGCTGTTTTTT.

This clone has a handful of counts. The chain uses TRBV28 and TRBJ2-1, with 8 bases identical to TRBD2. J gave up 2 bases and V 3 bases, and 3 bases lay outside the gene matches. CDR1 is MDHEN, CDR2 SYDVKM, per germline. The CDR3 sequence is 15 residues long. The CDR3 DNA reads as TGTGCCAGCAGTTTTGCGGGGGGCCCCTACAATGAGCAGTTCTTC. Translation: CASSFAGGPYNEQFF. The entire variable domain, with the rest obtained from reference TRBV28 and TRBJ2-1, is as follows: DVKVTQSSRYLVKRTGEKVFLECVQDMDHENMFWYRQDPGLGLRLIYFSYDVKMKEKGDIPEGYSVSREKKERFSLILESASTNQTSMYLCASSFAGGPYNEQFFGPGTRLTVL.

The chain has TRBV28 and TRBJ2-6; TRBD1 matches 8 bases. Germline V gene lookup returns CDR1 MDHEN and CDR2 SYDVKM. J gave up 0 bases and V 4 bases, and 8 bases lay outside the gene matches. The CDR3 consists of 18 residues. The CDR3 coding sequence is TGTGCCAGCAGTTCTCCCGGGACAGGCCTCTCTGGGGCCAACGTCCTGACTTTC. This gives the protein CASSSPGTGLSGANVLTF.

V is TRBV5-1 and J is TRBJ2-1; 9 nucleotides agree with TRBD1. The germline CDR1 and CDR2 sequences are SGHRS and YFSETQ. V shed 6 bases and J 5 bases; nucleotides not matched to a gene: 3. This CDR3 comprises 13 residues. CDR3 nucleotide sequence: TGCGCCAGCAACCGGGACAGGGACAATGAGCAGTTCTTC. Translation gives CASNRDRDNEQFF.

The chain recombines TRBV28 with TRBJ1-5, with a weak D call TRBD1 (5 bases). V lost 3 bases, J lost 3 bases, and 12 bases lay in between. The germline V gene has CDR1 MDHEN and CDR2 SYDVKM. The CDR3 spans 15 residues. The CDR3 DNA reads TGTGCCAGCAGTTTGTGGGGGGGGACCAATCAGCCCCAGCATTTT. It is translated as CASSLWGGTNQPQHF.

Points on this clone: The junction departs from germline at one end; a sequencing error may be responsible. J is TRBJ1-2 and V is TRBV19, with a possible D match to TRBD1 (6 bases). CDR1 LNHDA and CDR2 SQIVND come from the germline V gene (reference sequence). The CDR3 totals 13 residues. CDR3 in DNA: TGTGCCAGTAGAATAGGTGGACAGTATGGCTACACCTTC. Protein product: CASRIGGQYGYTF.

This sequence joins TRBV11-2 and TRBJ2-3; TRBD2 matches 16 bases. V trimming: 4 bases; J trimming: 2 bases; junction bases outside the gene matches: 6. This CDR3 comprises 18 residues. Per germline, CDR1 SGHAT and CDR2 FQNNGV. Here the CDR3 reads CASSWGTSGRGLTDTQYF. Here the CDR3 DNA reads TGTGCCAGCAGCTGGGGGACTAGCGGGAGGGGACTCACAGATACGCAGTATTTT.

This sequence joins TRBV27 and TRBJ2-7; 8 nucleotides match TRBD1. Losses at the gene ends were 4 bases for V and 6 bases for J; bases not matched to a gene: 5. Germline CDR1 is MNHEY and CDR2 is SMNVEV (reference sequence). The CDR3 consists of 13 residues. For the CDR3, the DNA is TGTGCCAGCAGTTGGGACAGGTCAGGCGAGCAGTACTTC. Translating gives CASSWDRSGEQYF.

This clone is a singleton in its sample. This chain links TRBV29-1 with TRBJ2-3; possible D gene TRBD1, 5 bases. Trimming cost V 5 bases and J 4 bases, with 19 bases left between them. The CDR3 is 15 amino acids. From germline, CDR1 is SQVTM and CDR2 ANQGSEA. The CDR3 here is CSVTWGPGRSDTQYF. The DNA of the CDR3 is TGCAGCGTTACCTGGGGCCCGGGCAGATCAGATACGCAGTATTTT.

The rearrangement joins TRBV7-2 to TRBJ1-4, with D possibly being TRBD1 (6 bases). V dropped 5 bases and J dropped 5 bases, with 12 bases sitting between them. CDR1 is SGHTA, CDR2 FQGNSA, per germline. The CDR3 sequence is 14 residues long. The DNA of the CDR3 is TGTGCCAGCAGCCCAAGAGGACAGAATGAAAAACTGTTTTTT. Translated, it gives CASSPRGQNEKLFF.

The J gene is TRBJ2-1, the V gene TRBV5-4, with a possible D match to TRBD2 (5 bases). This CDR3 has 14 residues. V lost 0 bases and J lost 8, with 12 bases in between. Germline V CDR1 and CDR2: SGHNT, YYREEE (reference sequence). The DNA for the CDR3 is TGTGCCAGCAGCTTGGCGGCTAGCTTGGATGAGCAGTTCTTC. This encodes CASSLAASLDEQFF. Supplemented by reference TRBV5-4 and TRBJ2-1, the full variable domain reads ETGVTQSPTHLIKTRGQQVTLRCSSQSGHNTVSWYQQALGQGPQFIFQYYREEENGRGNFPPRFSGLQFPNYSSELNVNALELDDSALYLCASSLAASLDEQFFGPGTRLTVL.

The rearrangement links TRBV7-9 to TRBJ2-6; D unresolved. This CDR3 has 15 residues. Germline CDR1 and CDR2: SEHNR and FQNEAQ (reference sequence). V lost 8 bases, J lost 1 base, and 12 bases lay in between. CDR3 in DNA: TGTGCCAGCGGTTTTGACACTTCTGGGGCCAACGTCCTGACTTTC. Protein: CASGFDTSGANVLTF.

The CDR3: CASSPISGRAGTDTQYF. CDR3 sequence (DNA): TGTGCCAGCTCACCAATCAGCGGGAGGGCCGGAACAGATACGCAGTATTTT. J is TRBJ2-3 and V is TRBV18; 10 bases are shared with TRBD2. J gave up 3 bases and V 2 bases, and 8 bases lay outside the gene matches. Germline V lookup: CDR1 KGHSH, CDR2 LQKENI. This CDR3 comprises 17 residues.

The V and J genes are TRBV6-6 and TRBJ1-1, with D possibly TRBD1 on 6 matching bases. The CDR3 contains 13 residues. Trimming shortened V by 4 bases and J by 1 base, and 7 bases separated the two germline ends. Germline CDR1 MNHNY, CDR2 SVGAGI (reference sequence). CDR3 sequence (DNA): TGTGCCAGCAGTTCGACAGGGAACACTGAAGCTTTCTTT. Amino acid sequence: CASSSTGNTEAFF.

The chain carries TRBV27 and TRBJ2-1; 11 bases fit TRBD1. CDR1 is MNHEY, CDR2 SMNVEV, per germline (reference sequence). V was clipped by 6 bases and J by 4 bases; unmatched bases: 5. CDR3 length equals 15 residues. CDR3 sequence reads: CASSPDRGPYNEQFF. For the CDR3, the DNA is TGTGCCAGCAGCCCGGACAGGGGGCCTTACAATGAGCAGTTCTTC.

The chain employs TRBV28 and TRBJ1-3; a possible D gene is TRBD1 (6 bases). The V gene lost 6 bases and the J gene lost 0 bases, with 12 bases spanning the gap. The germline V gene has CDR1 MDHEN and CDR2 SYDVKM. The CDR3 consists of 15 residues. The CDR3 region has the DNA TGTGCCAGCAGAGGACAGTCCTTCTCTGGAAACACCATATATTTT. The encoded protein is CASRGQSFSGNTIYF.

This clone was observed a few times. This chain links TRBV5-8 with TRBJ2-2, with D possibly being TRBD2 (5 bases). Trimming pared 4 bases from V and 4 bases from J, leaving 11 bases between. Germline V gives CDR1 SGHTS, CDR2 YDEGEE. The length of the CDR3 is 14 residues. CDR3 in amino acids: CASSGGPLTGELFF. The CDR3 DNA sequence: TGTGCCAGCAGCGGCGGGCCACTCACCGGGGAGCTGTTTTTT.

The rearrangement joins TRBV30 to TRBJ2-7; maybe TRBD1 (7 bases). V was trimmed by 3 bases and J by 6 bases, leaving 18 bases between them. This CDR3 has 14 amino acids. Germline V gene lookup returns CDR1 GTSNPN and CDR2 SVGIG (reference sequence). The CDR3 loop reads CAWRRSGTAGEQYF. As DNA, the CDR3 is TGTGCCTGGAGAAGAAGTGGGACAGCGGGCGAGCAGTACTTC.